Sequencing of this T cell receptor beta chain was carried out in a study of OX40 agonist ivuxolimab in advanced cancers. Patients were ruled out by autoimmune disease history or systemic immunosuppression. Trimming cost V 8 bases and J 4 bases; bases outside gene matches: 5. The CDR3 is made up of 13 amino acids. Germline-derived CDR1 and CDR2 are SNHLY and FYNNEI. Generated by immunoSEQ multiplex PCR, the TCRdb table keeps only in-frame clones and is missing some. The sample has tens of thousands of clones, nearly 90% seen once; the top ten hold around 0.29%. The V gene is TRBV2, the J gene TRBJ2-1; the match to TRBD1 covers 7 bases. The sequence came from an adult with an advanced solid tumor such as melanoma, head and neck, liver or kidney cancer. The sample was CD4+ or CD8+ T cells sorted from blood, taken in a trial of the OX40 agonist ivuxolimab. CDR3 protein: CASERTGYNEQFF. CDR3 coding DNA: TGTGCCAGCGAAAGGACAGGTTACAATGAGCAGTTCTTC.